Shown below are 18 T cell receptor beta chains from a single sample sequenced in a study of control samples from healthy donors and cancer patients (dated by TCRdb to 2018 to 2021). The library relied on the immunoSEQ multiplex PCR assay. What TCRdb holds here is the immuneACCESS table cut down to in-frame rearrangements. Part of the clones is not present; checked against another copy, under half of the missing clones reflect an unresolved V gene, and the others are unexplained. This sample is represented by roughly 170,000 clones; around 93% of them were singletons. Approximately 1.5% of the sample comes from the top ten. Sequencing input: blood. Source of these receptors: a man aged 18 to 29 in good health.

The V call is TRBV27, the J call TRBJ2-1; 9 bases map to TRBD1. The CDR3 is made up of 15 amino acids. Germline V lookup: CDR1 MNHEY, CDR2 SMNVEV (reference sequence). After removal of 5 bases from V and 7 bases from J, the junction contained 9 bases not matched to a gene. This chain's CDR3 is CASSQDRGGRNEQFF. Here the CDR3 DNA reads TGTGCCAGCAGTCAGGACAGGGGCGGCAGGAATGAGCAGTTCTTC.

The chain joins TRBV5-1 to TRBJ1-2, with 7 nucleotides matching TRBD1. The CDR3 is 13 residues long. J was trimmed by 0 bases and V by 8 bases; bases with no gene match: 4. The germline gives CDR1 SGHRS, CDR2 YFSETQ. The CDR3 coding sequence is TGCGCCAGTGGACAGGCCGCTAACTATGGCTACACCTTC. Encoded protein: CASGQAANYGYTF.

The chain employs TRBV2 and TRBJ2-1; the match to TRBD2 covers 12 bases. The ends lost 2 bases at V and 16 bases at J; junction bases unmatched: 6. Per germline, CDR1 SNHLY and CDR2 FYNNEI. CDR3 length equals 13 residues. CDR3 DNA sequence: TGTGCCAGCAGTGAATTACTAGCGGGGGGCGGCTTCTTC. Its protein product is CASSELLAGGGFF.

This sequence joins TRBV7-3 and TRBJ1-3, with D hard to call. The V gene's germline CDR1 is SGHTA and CDR2 FQGTGA. The CDR3 is 15 residues long. Trimming stripped 4 bases from V and 0 bases from J, with 10 bases between. The CDR3 loop is CASSSQPSSGNTIYF. Here the CDR3 DNA reads TGTGCCAGCAGCTCTCAGCCTAGCTCTGGAAACACCATATATTTT.

The V and J genes are TRBV2 and TRBJ2-1; weak D call: TRBD1 (6 bases). There are 16 residues in the CDR3. V gave up 5 bases and J gave up 0 bases, with 14 bases separating them. Germline lookup yields CDR1 SNHLY and CDR2 FYNNEI. This CDR3 is CASSPRDKSSYNEQFF. CDR3 bases: TGTGCCAGCAGTCCCCGGGACAAGAGCTCCTACAATGAGCAGTTCTTC.

This chain connects TRBV5-6 to TRBJ1-3; no definite D call. The V gene lost 0 bases and the J gene lost 3 bases, with 10 bases spanning the gap. Germline loops: CDR1 SGHDT, CDR2 YYEEEE. This CDR3 contains 15 residues. This chain's CDR3 is CASSLGGNYGNTIYF. CDR3 bases: TGTGCCAGCAGCTTGGGAGGGAATTATGGAAACACCATATATTTT.

The gene calls are TRBV28 and TRBJ1-2; possible D gene TRBD1, 6 bases. From germline, CDR1 is MDHEN and CDR2 SYDVKM. This CDR3 region has 15 residues. V was pared by 6 bases and J by 4 bases, with 18 bases between. The CDR3 DNA reads as TGTGCCAGCAGATACGCGACAGGTTCCTTCTATGGCTACACCTTC. Translating it yields CASRYATGSFYGYTF.

The gene calls are TRBV11-2 and TRBJ1-2; TRBD1 aligns across 8 bases. Germline V lookup: CDR1 SGHAT, CDR2 FQNNGV. CDR3 length: 14 amino acids. Losses at the gene ends were 5 bases for V and 3 bases for J; bases not matched to a gene: 5. This CDR3 reads CASSRDRGHYGYTF. The DNA for the CDR3 is TGTGCCAGCAGCCGAGACAGGGGTCACTATGGCTACACCTTC.

The V gene is TRBV6-5, the J gene TRBJ1-5, with 9 bases lining up with TRBD1. The germline V gene encodes CDR1 MNHEY and CDR2 SVGAGI. This CDR3 has 15 amino acids. V was pared by 6 bases and J by 6 bases, with 9 bases of the junction left unmatched. The CDR3 protein is CASSPKGQGGQPQHF. CDR3 nucleotides: TGTGCCAGCAGCCCCAAGGGACAGGGTGGTCAGCCCCAGCATTTT.

The chain joins TRBV7-2 to TRBJ2-5; D gene uncertain. CDR1 SGHTA and CDR2 FQGNSA come from the germline V gene. There are 11 residues in the CDR3. Between the trimmed V and J ends, which lost 7 bases and 5 bases, there was a span of 8 bases. CDR3: CASTTRETQYF. In nucleotides, the CDR3 is TGTGCCAGCACCACCAGGGAGACCCAGTACTTC.

The chain has TRBV14 and TRBJ2-7; the D gene could be TRBD1 or TRBD2 (5 bases each). The germline gives CDR1 SGHDN, CDR2 FVKESK. Trimming removed 4 bases at V and 2 bases at J, with 15 bases between. The CDR3 is made up of 15 amino acids. The CDR3 sequence is CASSLELGAAYEQYF. CDR3 sequence (DNA): TGTGCCAGCAGCCTCGAGCTCGGGGCTGCCTACGAGCAGTACTTC.

The chain combines TRBV4-2 with TRBJ2-5; the D is unclear. This CDR3 region has 16 residues. Per germline, CDR1 LGHNA and CDR2 YNFKEQ. The germline V and J ends were trimmed by 2 bases and 3 bases, with 16 bases remaining between them. Written as DNA, the CDR3 is TGTGCCAGCAGCCAAAATCCCCAGATGGGCAAAGAGACCCAGTACTTC. This gives the protein CASSQNPQMGKETQYF.

The rearrangement uses TRBV19 and TRBJ2-1; D not certain. V lost 3 bases to trimming and J lost 11 bases, with 17 bases between them. Per germline, CDR1 LNHDA and CDR2 SQIVND (reference sequence). The CDR3 length is 14 residues. The CDR3 loop is CASSMGSSVPKQFF. CDR3 DNA: TGTGCCAGTAGTATGGGTAGTTCGGTCCCGAAGCAGTTCTTC.

The rearrangement uses TRBV28 and TRBJ1-5, with D perhaps TRBD1 (6 bases). Trimming pared 5 bases from V and 0 bases from J, leaving 8 bases between. This CDR3 has 14 residues. Germline V gene sequence: CDR1 MDHEN, CDR2 SYDVKM. The CDR3 sequence: CASSRTDSNQPQHF. CDR3 DNA sequence: TGTGCCAGCAGTCGGACAGATAGCAATCAGCCCCAGCATTTT.

In the case of this clone: The germline gene is not matched at one end of the junction; a read error may be the cause. This chain connects TRBV6-5 to TRBJ2-7; no reliable D call. CDR1 is MNHEY and CDR2 is SVGAGI in the germline V gene. The CDR3 loop spans 11 amino acids. CDR3 bases: TGTGCCAGCATGGCAACCTACGCGCAGTACTTC. This sequence encodes CASMATYAQYF.

The chain recombines TRBV3-1 (or the pseudogene TRBV3-2) with TRBJ1-1; no clear D gene. From germline, CDR1 is LGHDT and CDR2 YNNKEL (reference sequence). Between the trimmed V and J ends, which lost 0 bases and 1 base, there was a span of 9 bases. The CDR3 is made up of 15 amino acids. The CDR3 sequence: CASSQEAITNTEAFF. The CDR3 region has the DNA TGTGCCAGCAGCCAAGAGGCCATTACGAACACTGAAGCTTTCTTT.

This chain joins TRBV7-3 and TRBJ2-3; a possible D gene is TRBD2 (6 bases). V shed 5 bases and J shed 5 bases, with 14 bases lying between them. This CDR3 comprises 14 residues. The germline gives CDR1 SGHTA, CDR2 FQGTGA. This CDR3 is CASSPNGGGDTQYF. For the CDR3, the DNA is TGTGCCAGCAGCCCCAACGGGGGTGGAGATACGCAGTATTTT.

The rearrangement uses TRBV2 and TRBJ1-2, with 12 bases fitting TRBD1. Germline CDR1 reads SNHLY; CDR2 reads FYNNEI. The CDR3 sequence is 15 residues long. The ends lost 4 bases at V and 7 bases at J; junction bases unmatched: 7. This CDR3 is CASSAGTGGKGGYTF. CDR3 nucleotides: TGTGCCAGCAGTGCCGGGACAGGGGGCAAGGGTGGCTACACCTTC.